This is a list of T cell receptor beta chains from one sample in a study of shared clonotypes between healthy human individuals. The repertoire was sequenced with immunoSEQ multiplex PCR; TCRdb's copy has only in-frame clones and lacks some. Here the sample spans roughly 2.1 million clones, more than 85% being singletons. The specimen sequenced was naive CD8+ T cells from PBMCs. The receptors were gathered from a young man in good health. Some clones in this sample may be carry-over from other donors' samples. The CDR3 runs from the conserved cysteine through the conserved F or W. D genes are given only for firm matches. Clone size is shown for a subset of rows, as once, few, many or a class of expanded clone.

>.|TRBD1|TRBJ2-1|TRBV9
TGTGCCAGCAGCGATCACAGGACAGGGAGGAGCAATGAGCAGTTCTTC
CASSDHRTGRSNEQFF
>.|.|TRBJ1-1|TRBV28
TGTGCCAGCAGTTTAGGGGGGGTTGAAGCTTTCTTT
CASSLGGVEAFF
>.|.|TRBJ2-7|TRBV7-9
TGTGCCAGCAGCTTAGAAGCGCTAGGACTGCCCTACGAGCAGTACTTC
CASSLEALGLPYEQYF
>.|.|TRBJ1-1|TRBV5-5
TGTGCCAGCAGCTGGCCGGTCCGGGCACCGGGCACTGAAGCTTTCTTT
CASSWPVRAPGTEAFF
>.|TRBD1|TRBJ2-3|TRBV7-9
TGTGCCAGCAGCCCCCGGGACAGCTACCACACAGATACGCAGTATTTT
CASSPRDSYHTDTQYF
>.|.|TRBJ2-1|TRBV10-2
TGCGCCAGCAGTGAAGGGACCCCGGATGAGCAGTTCTTC
CASSEGTPDEQFF
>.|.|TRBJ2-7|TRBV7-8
TGTGCCAGCAGCTTACTCGGGGGCCCTACTACTGAGCAGTACTTC
CASSLLGGPTTEQYF
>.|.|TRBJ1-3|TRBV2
TGTGCCAGCAGCGGGAAGACAGGCTCTGGAAACACCATATATTTT
CASSGKTGSGNTIYF
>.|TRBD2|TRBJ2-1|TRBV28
TGTGCCAGCAGTTTCGGAGCGGGAAACAATGAGCAGTTCTTC
CASSFGAGNNEQFF
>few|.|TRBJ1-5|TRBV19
TGTGCCAGTACCCGGACAGCTTACAATCAGCCCCAGCATTTT
CASTRTAYNQPQHF
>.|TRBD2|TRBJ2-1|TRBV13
TGTGCCAGCAGCTTTTCTAGCGGGCCCTACAATGAGCAGTTCTTC
CASSFSSGPYNEQFF
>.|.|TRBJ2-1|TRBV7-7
TGTGCCAGCAGCTTAGCGGTGGGCAGGGGCTACAATGAGCAGTTCTTC
CASSLAVGRGYNEQFF
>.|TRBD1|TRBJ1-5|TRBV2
TGTGCCAGCACCGAGGGACAGAATCAGCCCCAGCATTTT
CASTEGQNQPQHF
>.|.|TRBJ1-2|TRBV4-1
TGCGCCAGCAGCCAAGAACCCAGGGGAGGGGGCTACACCTTC
CASSQEPRGGGYTF
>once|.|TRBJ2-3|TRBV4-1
TGCGCCAGCAGCCAAGGGGTGGATACGCAGTATTTT
CASSQGVDTQYF
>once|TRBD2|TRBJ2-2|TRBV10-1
TGCGCCAGCAGTGTAGCGGGAGCTCCCTACACCGGGGAGCTGTTTTTT
CASSVAGAPYTGELFF
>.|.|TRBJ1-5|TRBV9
TGTGCCAGCAGCGTAGGCAATAGCAATCAGCCCCAGCATTTT
CASSVGNSNQPQHF
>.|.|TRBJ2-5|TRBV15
TGTGCCACCAGCAGAGAAGGGTGGGGGGCCCAAGAGACCCAGTACTTC
CATSREGWGAQETQYF
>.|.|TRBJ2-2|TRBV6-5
TGTGCCAGCAGTTACCAGTGGACCGGGGAGCTGTTTTTT
CASSYQWTGELFF
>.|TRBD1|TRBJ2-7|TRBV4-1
TGCGCCAGCAGCCAAGGTGTAGGGGGCTCGGCCTACGAGCAGTACTTC
CASSQGVGGSAYEQYF
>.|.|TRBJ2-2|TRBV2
TGTGCCAGCCAATTCAGGACTGATAACACCGGGGAGCTGTTTTTT
CASQFRTDNTGELFF
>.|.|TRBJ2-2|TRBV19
TGTGCCAGTAGTCGGCGGGAAGACACCGGGGAGCTGTTTTTT
CASSRREDTGELFF
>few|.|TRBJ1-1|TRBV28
TGTGCCCTGTTGATTAACACTGAAGCTTTCTTT
CALLINTEAFF
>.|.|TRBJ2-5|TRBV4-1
TGCGCCAGCAGCCAGAGGACCGGCCAGGGAGGTGGGGAGACCCAGTACTTC
CASSQRTGQGGGETQYF
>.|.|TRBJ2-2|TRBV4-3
TGCGCCAGCAGCCAGGCAGCCGGGGACACCGGGGAGCTGTTTTTT
CASSQAAGDTGELFF
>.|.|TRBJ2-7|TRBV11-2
TGTGCCAGCAGCTCCCAAGGCTCGATACGCTCCTACGAGCAGTACTTC
CASSSQGSIRSYEQYF
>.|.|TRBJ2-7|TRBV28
TGTGCCAGCAGTTCCTGGGACTCCGTTTGGGAGCAGTACTTC
CASSSWDSVWEQYF
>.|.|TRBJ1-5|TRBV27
TGTGCCAGCAGTTTATCAAGGGGACCGCATCAGCCCCAGCATTTT
CASSLSRGPHQPQHF
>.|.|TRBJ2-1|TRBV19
TGTGCCAGTATGGAAGATAGCGGCTCCTACAATGAGCAGTTCTTC
CASMEDSGSYNEQFF
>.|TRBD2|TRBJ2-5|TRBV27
TGTGCCAGCGGAACTAGCGGGAGGCAAGAGACCCAGTACTTC
CASGTSGRQETQYF
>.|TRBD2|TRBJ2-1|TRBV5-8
TGTGCCAGCGGGAGGACTAGCGGGAGCGGGCAGTTCTTC
CASGRTSGSGQFF
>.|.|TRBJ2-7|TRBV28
TGTGCCAGCAGTCTCGACGGTCTCTCCTACGAGCAGTACTTC
CASSLDGLSYEQYF
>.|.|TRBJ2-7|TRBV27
TGTGCCAGCAGTCCACTACGGGCCTACGAGCAGTACTTC
CASSPLRAYEQYF
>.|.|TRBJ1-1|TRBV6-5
TGTGCCAGCAGTTACTATAGGGGGATGTCTGAAGCTTTCTTT
CASSYYRGMSEAFF
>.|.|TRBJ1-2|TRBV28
TGTGCCAGCAGTTTATCTAGACAATGGAGGTATGGCTACACCTTC
CASSLSRQWRYGYTF
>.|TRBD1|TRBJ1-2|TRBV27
TGTGCCAGCAGCGGACAGGACTCTAACTATGGCTACACCTTC
CASSGQDSNYGYTF
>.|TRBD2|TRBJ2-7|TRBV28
TGTGCCAGCGACGGGGGGGCACGGACAGAGAGCTCCTACGAGCAGTACTTC
CASDGGARTESSYEQYF
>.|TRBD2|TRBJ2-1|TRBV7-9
TGTGCCAGCAGCTCTAGCGGGAGTAGGAATGAGCAGTTCTTC
CASSSSGSRNEQFF
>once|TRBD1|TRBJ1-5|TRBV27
TGTGCCAGTCGCCCAGGGGGGAGCAATCAGCCCCAGCATTTT
CASRPGGSNQPQHF
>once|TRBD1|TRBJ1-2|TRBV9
TGTGCCAGCAGCTTCTCAGGGGGGAACTATGGCTACACCTTC
CASSFSGGNYGYTF
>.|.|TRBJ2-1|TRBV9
TGTGCCAGCAGCGGAGGACTTTCCTACAATGAGCAGTTCTTC
CASSGGLSYNEQFF
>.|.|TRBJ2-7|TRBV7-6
TGTGCCAGCAGCTTGGAAGGTTACTCCTACGAGCAGTACTTC
CASSLEGYSYEQYF
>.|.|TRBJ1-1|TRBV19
TGTGCCAGTAGATGGGTCGGTGGAAGGACTGAAGCTTTCTTT
CASRWVGGRTEAFF
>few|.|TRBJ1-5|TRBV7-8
TGTGCCAGCAGCCCTGCGAGGGGAAGCAATCAGCCCCAGCATTTT
CASSPARGSNQPQHF
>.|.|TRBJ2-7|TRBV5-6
TGTGCCAGCAGCTACGCAGGGGCGTACGAGCAGTACTTC
CASSYAGAYEQYF
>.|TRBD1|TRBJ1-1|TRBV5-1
TGCGCCAGCAGCCAAACAGGGGACACTGAAGCTTTCTTT
CASSQTGDTEAFF
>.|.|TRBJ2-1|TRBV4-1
TGCGCCAGCAGCCGGGGGTACAATGAGCAGTTCTTC
CASSRGYNEQFF
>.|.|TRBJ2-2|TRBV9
TGTGCCAGCAGCCTAACTGGAACCGGGGAGCTGTTTTTT
CASSLTGTGELFF
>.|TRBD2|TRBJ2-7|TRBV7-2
TGTGCCAGCAGTTGGACTAGCGGGAGAATGGGTTCCTACGAGCAGTACTTC
CASSWTSGRMGSYEQYF
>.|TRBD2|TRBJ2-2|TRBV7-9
TGTGCCAGCAGCCCACCTAGCGGGAGGGCCGCGACCGGGGAGCTGTTTTTT
CASSPPSGRAATGELFF
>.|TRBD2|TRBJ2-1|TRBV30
TGTGCCTGGAGTAGCCGGGAGGCCCCTCCCTACAATGAGCAGTTCTTC
CAWSSREAPPYNEQFF
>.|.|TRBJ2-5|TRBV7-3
TGTGCCAGCAGCCCCGACCCCGCGGAGACCCAGTACTTC
CASSPDPAETQYF
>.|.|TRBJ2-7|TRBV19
TGTGCCAGTAGTATGAGGGGTGTCCACGAGCAGTACTTC
CASSMRGVHEQYF
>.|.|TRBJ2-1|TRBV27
TGTGCCAGCGCCGAAGGCGGGGATTGGGGAGTGGGCAATGAGCAGTTCTTC
CASAEGGDWGVGNEQFF
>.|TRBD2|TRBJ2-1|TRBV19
TGTGCCAGTAGTTTTACCCTGGGAGGGCCTGTTTCCGAGTTCTTC
CASSFTLGGPVSEFF
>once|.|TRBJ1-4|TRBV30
TGTGCCTGGAGTTACGGGACCCCTGAGGTGTTTTTT
CAWSYGTPEVFF